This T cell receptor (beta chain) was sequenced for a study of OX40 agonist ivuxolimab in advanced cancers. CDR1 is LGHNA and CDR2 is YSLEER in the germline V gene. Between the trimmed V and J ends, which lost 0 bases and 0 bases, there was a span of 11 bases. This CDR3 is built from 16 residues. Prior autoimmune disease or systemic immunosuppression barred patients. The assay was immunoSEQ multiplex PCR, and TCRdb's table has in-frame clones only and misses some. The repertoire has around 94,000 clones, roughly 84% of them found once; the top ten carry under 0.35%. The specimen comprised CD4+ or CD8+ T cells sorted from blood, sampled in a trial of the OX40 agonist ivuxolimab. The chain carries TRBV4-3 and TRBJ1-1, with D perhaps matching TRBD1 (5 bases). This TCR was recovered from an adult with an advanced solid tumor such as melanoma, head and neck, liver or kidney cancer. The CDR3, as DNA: TGCGCCAGCAGCCAAGATTCTTCAGGGCTGAACACTGAAGCTTTCTTT. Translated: CASSQDSSGLNTEAFF.